One sample yielded the 15 T cell receptor beta chains listed below, sequenced in a study of OX40 agonist ivuxolimab in advanced cancers. Generated by immunoSEQ multiplex PCR, the TCRdb table keeps only in-frame clones and is missing some. Among almost 85,000 clones listed, roughly 94% were seen once. Sequenced here: CD4+ or CD8+ T cells sorted from blood, sampled in a trial of the OX40 agonist ivuxolimab. These receptors all come from an adult with an advanced solid tumor such as melanoma, head and neck, liver or kidney cancer.

This chain connects TRBV11-3 to TRBJ2-2, with unresolved D. Germline values: CDR1 SGHNT, CDR2 YENEEA. Trimming removed 0 bases at V and 4 bases at J, with 9 bases between. The CDR3 length is 15 residues. The CDR3, as DNA: TGTGCCAGCAGCTTAGATAACAGACCCACCGGGGAGCTGTTTTTT. Protein product: CASSLDNRPTGELFF.

This chain uses TRBV6-5 with TRBJ1-5; TRBD1 might be the D (5 bases). The CDR3 consists of 16 residues. V gave up 2 bases and J gave up 4 bases, with 15 bases separating them. The V gene's germline CDR1 is MNHEY and CDR2 SVGAGI. The CDR3, as DNA: TGTGCCAGCAGTTACCCCCCCCCTGGGGGGAATCAGCCCCAGCATTTT. It yields the protein CASSYPPPGGNQPQHF.

This clone has just one count. The chain has TRBV27 and TRBJ1-2, with 7 bases identical to TRBD1. Germline CDR1 reads MNHEY; CDR2 reads SMNVEV (reference sequence). The V segment lost 5 bases and the J segment 5 bases; nucleotides outside the gene matches: 8. The CDR3 contains 14 residues. Written as DNA, the CDR3 is TGTGCCAGCAGTCCCCGGGACAGCCGATATGGCTACACCTTC. It yields the protein CASSPRDSRYGYTF.

The chain recombines TRBV5-1 with TRBJ2-5; D uncertain. This CDR3 spans 12 amino acids. Germline V gene lookup returns CDR1 SGHRS and CDR2 YFSETQ. V dropped 1 base and J dropped 4 bases, with 5 bases sitting between them. The CDR3 loop reads CASSLSPETQYF. The DNA of the CDR3 is TGCGCCAGCAGCTTGTCCCCAGAGACCCAGTACTTC. The full variable domain, its missing parts supplied by reference TRBV5-1 and TRBJ2-5, is KAGVTQTPRYLIKTRGQQVTLSCSPISGHRSVSWYQQTPGQGLQFLFEYFSETQRNKGNFPGRFSGRQFSNSRSEMNVSTLELGDSALYLCASSLSPETQYFGPGTRLLVL.

This chain links TRBV5-6 with TRBJ2-5, with 12 bases aligning to TRBD1. CDR1 and CDR2 from the germline V gene are SGHDT and YYEEEE. The CDR3 covers 18 residues. V gave up 2 bases and J gave up 0 bases; unmatched junction bases: 8. CDR3 DNA: TGTGCCAGCAGCTTACTCGGGACAGGGGGCCCGTACCAAGAGACCCAGTACTTC. It translates to CASSLLGTGGPYQETQYF.

V is TRBV28 and J is TRBJ1-2; no firm D call. V lost 6 bases and J lost 7, with 12 bases in between. Per germline, CDR1 MDHEN and CDR2 SYDVKM. The CDR3 is 12 amino acids. DNA for the CDR3: TGTGCCAGCAGAACAGCCTATGCTGGCTACACCTTC. This sequence encodes CASRTAYAGYTF.

This rearrangement joins TRBV28 to TRBJ1-1; TRBD1 agrees at 9 bases. Germline-derived CDR1 and CDR2 are MDHEN and SYDVKM. J was trimmed by 3 bases and V by 1 base; bases with no gene match: 3. CDR3 length equals 15 residues. The CDR3 nucleotides are TGTGCCAGCAGTTTATCCTACAGGGGGCACACTGAAGCTTTCTTT. Translating gives CASSLSYRGHTEAFF.

V is TRBV9 and J is TRBJ2-1; unclear D gene. Germline assignment: CDR1 SGDLS and CDR2 YYNGEE. This CDR3 has 16 residues. The V gene lost 0 bases and the J gene lost 2 bases, with 12 bases spanning the gap. CDR3 region: CASSVEVSAPYNEQFF. CDR3 DNA: TGTGCCAGCAGCGTAGAGGTCAGCGCCCCCTACAATGAGCAGTTCTTC.

The chain is built from TRBV7-2 and TRBJ2-5; D is perhaps TRBD2 (5 bases). In germline, CDR1 is SGHTA, CDR2 FQGNSA. This CDR3 contains 11 residues. V lost 3 bases, J lost 11 bases, and 10 bases lay in between. CDR3 coding DNA: TGTGCCAGCAGCTTTGGGTCGGGGCAGTACTTC. Its protein product is CASSFGSGQYF.

The chain is built from TRBV27 and TRBJ2-7; D might be TRBD2 (5 bases). The length of the CDR3 is 14 residues. The V end was cut by 5 bases, the J end by 2 bases, with 13 bases between. In germline, CDR1 is MNHEY, CDR2 SMNVEV (reference sequence). The DNA for the CDR3 is TGTGCCAGCAGTCCCTTTGAGGGCCCCTACGAGCAGTACTTC. It translates to CASSPFEGPYEQYF.

The gene calls are TRBV27 and TRBJ2-2, with 13 bases fitting TRBD2. V lost 7 bases and J lost 5; bases outside the gene matches: 13. The CDR3 consists of 18 residues. Looked up from germline, CDR1 is MNHEY and CDR2 is SMNVEV (reference sequence). The CDR3 sequence is CASKKLAGGFFRTGELFF. For the CDR3, the DNA is TGTGCCAGCAAAAAACTAGCGGGAGGGTTCTTCCGAACCGGGGAGCTGTTTTTT.

The chain employs TRBV11-3 and TRBJ2-5; 7 positions agree with TRBD1. The trim removed 0 bases at V and 5 bases at J, leaving 0 bases unmatched. The germline V gene has CDR1 SGHNT and CDR2 YENEEA. CDR3 length equals 13 residues. Here the CDR3 reads CASSLDRGETQYF. CDR3 nucleotide sequence: TGTGCCAGCAGCTTAGACAGGGGGGAGACCCAGTACTTC. The entire variable domain, with the rest obtained from reference TRBV11-3 and TRBJ2-5, is as follows: EAGVVQSPRYKIIEKKQPVAFWCNPISGHNTLYWYLQNLGQGPELLIRYENEEAVDDSQLPKDRFSAERLKGVDSTLKIQPAELGDSAVYLCASSLDRGETQYFGPGTRLLVL.

The V call is TRBV2, the J call TRBJ1-4; no reliable D call. The CDR3 contains 15 residues. The V and J ends lost 6 bases and 3 bases respectively, with 14 bases between them. The germline CDR1 and CDR2 sequences are SNHLY and FYNNEI. The CDR3 here is CASSEGESSNEKLFF. CDR3 nucleotides: TGTGCCAGCAGCGAGGGCGAGTCGTCTAATGAAAAACTGTTTTTT. The full variable domain, with the rest looked up from reference TRBV2 and TRBJ1-4, is EPEVTQTPSHQVTQMGQEVILRCVPISNHLYFYWYRQILGQKVEFLVSFYNNEISEKSEIFDDQFSVERPDGSNFTLKIRSTKLEDSAMYFCASSEGESSNEKLFFGSGTQLSVL.

The chain employs TRBV15 and TRBJ2-1, with D maybe TRBD1 (6 bases). With 7 bases removed from V and 5 bases from J, the gap between germline ends came to 15 bases. The CDR3 spans 14 residues. Per germline, CDR1 LNHNV and CDR2 YYDKDF (reference sequence). The chain's CDR3 is CATTHGTSNNEQFF. The CDR3 DNA follows: TGTGCCACCACCCACGGGACATCCAACAATGAGCAGTTCTTC.

V gene TRBV14 combines with J gene TRBJ2-7; TRBD1 matches at 8 bases. The CDR3 is made up of 15 amino acids. Trimming removed 4 bases from V and 2 bases from J; junction bases left unmatched: 7. Per germline, CDR1 SGHDN and CDR2 FVKESK. This chain's CDR3 is CASSLRTGITYEQYF. CDR3 coding DNA: TGTGCCAGCAGCCTTAGGACAGGGATAACCTACGAGCAGTACTTC. Together with reference TRBV14 and TRBJ2-7, the CDR3 gives the full variable domain: EAGVTQFPSHSVIEKGQTVTLRCDPISGHDNLYWYRRVMGKEIKFLLHFVKESKQDESGMPNNRFLAERTGGTYSTLKVQPAELEDSGVYFCASSLRTGITYEQYFGPGTRLTVT.